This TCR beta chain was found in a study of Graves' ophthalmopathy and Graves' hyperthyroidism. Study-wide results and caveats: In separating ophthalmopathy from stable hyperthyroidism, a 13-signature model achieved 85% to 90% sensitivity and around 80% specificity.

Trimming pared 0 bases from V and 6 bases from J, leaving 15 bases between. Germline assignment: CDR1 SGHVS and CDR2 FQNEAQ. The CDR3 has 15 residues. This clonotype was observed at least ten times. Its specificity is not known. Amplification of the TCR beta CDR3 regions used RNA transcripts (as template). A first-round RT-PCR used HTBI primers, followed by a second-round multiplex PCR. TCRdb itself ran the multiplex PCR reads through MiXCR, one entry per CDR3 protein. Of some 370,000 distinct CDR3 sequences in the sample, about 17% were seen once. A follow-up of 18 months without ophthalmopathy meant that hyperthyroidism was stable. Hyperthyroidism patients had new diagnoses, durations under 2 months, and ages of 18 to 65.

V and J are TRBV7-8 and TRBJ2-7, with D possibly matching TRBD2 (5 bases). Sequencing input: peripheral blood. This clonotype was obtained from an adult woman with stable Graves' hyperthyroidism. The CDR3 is CASSLARLRGREQYF. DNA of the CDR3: TGTGCCAGCAGCTTAGCGCGTCTCAGAGGGCGCGAGCAGTACTTC.